The 2 T cell receptor beta chains in this list originate from one sample, sequenced in a study of cytomegalovirus exposure and HLA in healthy donors. The assay was immunoSEQ multiplex PCR, and TCRdb's table has in-frame clones only and misses some. The sample yields about 160,000 clones, 86% seen once. Sequencing was done on a sample of PBMCs. Receptor source: a woman in her thirties in good health and CMV-seronegative.

V and J are TRBV4-1 and TRBJ2-7; maybe TRBD1 (5 bases). Germline CDR1 MGHRA, CDR2 YSYEKL. V was trimmed by 3 bases and J by 3 bases, leaving 15 bases between them. The CDR3 totals 15 residues. The CDR3 here is CASSQGQGLRYEQYF. The CDR3 bases are TGCGCCAGCAGCCAGGGCCAGGGTCTCCGCTACGAGCAGTACTTC.

The V call is TRBV6-4, the J call TRBJ2-1, with 7 nucleotides matching TRBD1. The CDR3 totals 14 residues. CDR1 and CDR2 from the germline V gene are MRHNA and SNTAGT. V lost 6 bases, J lost 1 base, and 3 bases stayed unmatched. The CDR3 loop is CASSPGQSYNEQFF. CDR3 nucleotides: TGTGCCAGCAGCCCGGGACAGTCCTACAATGAGCAGTTCTTC.